The entry that follows covers one T cell receptor (beta chain) sequence. Germline V gives CDR1 LGHDT, CDR2 YNNKEL (reference sequence). CDR3 length equals 13 residues. V was shortened by 1 base and J by 6 bases, with 8 bases between the two germline ends. The data were obtained in a study of human T cells and chemical hapten exposure. Study-level background: The use of 2% DPC on about 2 cm by about 2 cm of upper inner arm skin constituted sensitization. Patients were given diphenylcyclopropenone on the scalp weekly across the roughly 25-week study.

The time point here: patch test 2, 6 weeks after DPC sensitization. Documented treatment: therapeutic diphenylcyclopropenone sensitization with weekly scalp DPC. TCRdb processed the RACE reads anew with MiXCR; each CDR3 protein has one entry. The sample carries under 450,000 distinct CDR3 sequences, just under 6.5% recorded once. This sequence joins TRBV3-1 and TRBJ2-3; D unresolved. The specimen was whole blood, collected in connection with sensitization to the hapten diphenylcyclopropenone (DPC). The receptor comes from a woman younger than 30 with alopecia areata. Some clones in this sample may be carry-over from other donors' samples. The CDR3 nucleotides read TGTGCCAGCAGCCAAGGGGGTAGCGATACGCAGTATTTT. Translating gives CASSQGGSDTQYF.